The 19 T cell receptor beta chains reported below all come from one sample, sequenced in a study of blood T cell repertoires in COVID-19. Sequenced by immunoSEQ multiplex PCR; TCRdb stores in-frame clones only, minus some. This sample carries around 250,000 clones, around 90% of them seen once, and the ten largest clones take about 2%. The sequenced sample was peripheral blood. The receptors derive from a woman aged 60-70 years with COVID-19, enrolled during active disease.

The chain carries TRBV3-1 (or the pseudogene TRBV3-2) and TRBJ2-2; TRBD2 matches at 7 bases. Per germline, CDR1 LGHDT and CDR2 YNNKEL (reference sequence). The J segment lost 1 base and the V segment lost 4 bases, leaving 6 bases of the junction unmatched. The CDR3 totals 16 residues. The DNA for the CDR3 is TGTGCCAGCAGCCCCACCCAGCGGGGGAACACCGGGGAGCTGTTTTTT. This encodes CASSPTQRGNTGELFF.

DNA of the CDR3: TGCGCCAGCAGCTTGGGCCGGCAGGCTGGAAACACCATATATTTT. Its translation: CASSLGRQAGNTIYF. The gene calls are TRBV5-1 and TRBJ1-3; D uncertain. The V gene's germline CDR1 is SGHRS and CDR2 YFSETQ. V dropped 0 bases and J dropped 2 bases, with 9 bases sitting between them. The CDR3 is 15 residues long. The complete variable domain, with remaining parts taken from reference TRBV5-1 and TRBJ1-3, reads KAGVTQTPRYLIKTRGQQVTLSCSPISGHRSVSWYQQTPGQGLQFLFEYFSETQRNKGNFPGRFSGRQFSNSRSEMNVSTLELGDSALYLCASSLGRQAGNTIYFGEGSWLTVV.

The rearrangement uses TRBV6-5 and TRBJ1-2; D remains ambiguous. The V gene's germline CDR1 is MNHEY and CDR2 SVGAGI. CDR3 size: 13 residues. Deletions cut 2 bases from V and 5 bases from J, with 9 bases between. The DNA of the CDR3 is TGTGCCAGCAGTTACGGTTCAACATATGGCTACACCTTC. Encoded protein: CASSYGSTYGYTF.

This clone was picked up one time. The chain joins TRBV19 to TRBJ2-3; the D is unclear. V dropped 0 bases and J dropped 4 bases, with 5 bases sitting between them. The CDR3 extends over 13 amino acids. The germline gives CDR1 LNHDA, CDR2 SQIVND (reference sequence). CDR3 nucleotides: TGTGCCAGTAGTATAGATCGGGCAGATACGCAGTATTTT. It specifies CASSIDRADTQYF.

CDR3 protein: CASSKDSQETQYF. Here the CDR3 DNA reads TGTGCCAGTAGTAAAGACTCGCAAGAGACCCAGTACTTC. This chain uses TRBV19 with TRBJ2-5; no firm D call. V was shortened by 4 bases and J by 2 bases, with 8 bases between the two germline ends. This CDR3 spans 13 amino acids. Per germline, CDR1 LNHDA and CDR2 SQIVND (reference sequence).

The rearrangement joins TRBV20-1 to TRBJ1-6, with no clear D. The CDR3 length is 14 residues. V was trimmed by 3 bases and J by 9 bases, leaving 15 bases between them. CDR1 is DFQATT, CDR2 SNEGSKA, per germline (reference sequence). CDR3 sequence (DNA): TGCAGTGCTAGTTCGGCAGGCTTTTCTTCACCCCTCCACTTT. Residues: CSASSAGFSSPLHF.

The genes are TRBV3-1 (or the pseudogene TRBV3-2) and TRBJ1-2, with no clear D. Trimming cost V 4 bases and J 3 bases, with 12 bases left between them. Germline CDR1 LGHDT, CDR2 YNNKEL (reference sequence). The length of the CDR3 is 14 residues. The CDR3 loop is CASSPGVGDYGYTF. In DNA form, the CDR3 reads TGTGCCAGCAGCCCCGGGGTCGGGGACTATGGCTACACCTTC.

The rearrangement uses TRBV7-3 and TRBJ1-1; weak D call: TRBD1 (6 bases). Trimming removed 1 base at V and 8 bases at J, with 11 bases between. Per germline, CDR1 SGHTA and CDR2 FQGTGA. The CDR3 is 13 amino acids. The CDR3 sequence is CASSLRQDSEAFF. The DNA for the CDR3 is TGTGCCAGCAGCTTAAGACAGGATTCCGAAGCTTTCTTT. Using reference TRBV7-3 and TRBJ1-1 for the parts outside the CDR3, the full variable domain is GAGVSQTPSNKVTEKGKYVELRCDPISGHTALYWYRQSLGQGPEFLIYFQGTGAADDSGLPNDRFFAVRPEGSVSTLKIQRTERGDSAVYLCASSLRQDSEAFFGQGTRLTVV.

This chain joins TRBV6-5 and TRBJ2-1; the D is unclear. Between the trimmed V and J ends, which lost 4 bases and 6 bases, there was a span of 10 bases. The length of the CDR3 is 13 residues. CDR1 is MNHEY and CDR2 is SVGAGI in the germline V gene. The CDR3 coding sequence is TGTGCCAGCAGTTCCGCGTTCGGCAATGAGCAGTTCTTC. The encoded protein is CASSSAFGNEQFF.

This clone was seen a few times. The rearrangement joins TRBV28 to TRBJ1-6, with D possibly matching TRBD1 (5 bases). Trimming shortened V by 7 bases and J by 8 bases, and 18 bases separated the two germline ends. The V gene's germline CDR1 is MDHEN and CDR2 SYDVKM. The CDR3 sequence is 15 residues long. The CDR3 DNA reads TGTGCCAGCACCGCCAGGGCGGGGGTTTATTCACCCCTCCACTTT. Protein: CASTARAGVYSPLHF.

The CDR3 bases are TGTGCCAGCAGCCATAAGACAGGGCTAACACCTAATTCACCCCTCCACTTT. Its translation: CASSHKTGLTPNSPLHF. The J gene is TRBJ1-6, the V gene TRBV11-3; 7 nucleotides agree with TRBD1. Germline V lookup: CDR1 SGHNT, CDR2 YENEEA. This CDR3 spans 17 amino acids. V dropped 5 bases and J dropped 6; count of bases not matched to a gene: 13.

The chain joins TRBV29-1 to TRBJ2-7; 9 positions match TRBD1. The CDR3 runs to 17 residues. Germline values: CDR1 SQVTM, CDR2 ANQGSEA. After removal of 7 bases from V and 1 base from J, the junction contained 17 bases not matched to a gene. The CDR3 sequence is CSARGLGQGSYSYEQYF. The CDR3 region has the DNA TGCAGCGCACGCGGCTTGGGACAGGGCAGCTATTCCTACGAGCAGTACTTC.

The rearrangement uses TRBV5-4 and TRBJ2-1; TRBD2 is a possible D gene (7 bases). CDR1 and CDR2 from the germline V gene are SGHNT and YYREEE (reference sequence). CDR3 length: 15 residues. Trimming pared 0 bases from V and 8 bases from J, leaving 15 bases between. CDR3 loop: CASSLVGGAPDEQFF. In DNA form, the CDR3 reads TGTGCCAGCAGCTTGGTGGGGGGGGCCCCGGATGAGCAGTTCTTC.

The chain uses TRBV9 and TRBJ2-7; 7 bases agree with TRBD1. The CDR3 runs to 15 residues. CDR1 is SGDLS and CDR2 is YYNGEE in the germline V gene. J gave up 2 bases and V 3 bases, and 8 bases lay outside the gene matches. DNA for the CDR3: TGTGCCAGCAGCGCCGAGGGGGCGGCGGCCTACGAGCAGTACTTC. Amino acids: CASSAEGAAAYEQYF.

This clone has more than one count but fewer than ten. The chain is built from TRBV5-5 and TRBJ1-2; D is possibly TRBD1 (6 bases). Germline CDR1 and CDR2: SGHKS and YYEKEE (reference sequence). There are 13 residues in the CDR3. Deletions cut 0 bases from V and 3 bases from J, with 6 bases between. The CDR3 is CASSLAGDYGYTF. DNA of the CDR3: TGTGCCAGCAGCTTGGCAGGGGACTATGGCTACACCTTC.

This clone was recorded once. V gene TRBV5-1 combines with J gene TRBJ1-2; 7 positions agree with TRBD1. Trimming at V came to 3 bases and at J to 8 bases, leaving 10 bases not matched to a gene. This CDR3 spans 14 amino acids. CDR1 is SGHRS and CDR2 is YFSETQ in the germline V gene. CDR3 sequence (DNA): TGCGCCAGCAGCTGGAACGACAGGGCGAAAGGCTACACCTTC. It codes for CASSWNDRAKGYTF.

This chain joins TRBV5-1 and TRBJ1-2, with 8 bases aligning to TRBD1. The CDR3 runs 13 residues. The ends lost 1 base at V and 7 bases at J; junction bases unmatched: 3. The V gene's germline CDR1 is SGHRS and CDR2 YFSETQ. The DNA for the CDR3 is TGCGCCAGCAGCTTGACAGGGGGTGGTGGCTACACCTTC. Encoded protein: CASSLTGGGGYTF.

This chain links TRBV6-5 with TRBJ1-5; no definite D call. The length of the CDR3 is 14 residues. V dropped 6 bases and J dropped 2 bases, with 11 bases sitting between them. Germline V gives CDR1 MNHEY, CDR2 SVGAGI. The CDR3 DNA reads TGTGCCAGCAGGCCTAACGGGGGCAATCAGCCCCAGCATTTT. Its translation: CASRPNGGNQPQHF.

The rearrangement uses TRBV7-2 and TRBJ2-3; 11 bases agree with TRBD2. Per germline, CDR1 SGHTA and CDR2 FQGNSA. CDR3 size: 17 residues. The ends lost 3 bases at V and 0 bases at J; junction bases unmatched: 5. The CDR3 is CASSLRLAGTSTDTQYF. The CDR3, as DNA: TGTGCCAGCAGCTTGCGACTAGCGGGGACTAGCACAGATACGCAGTATTTT.